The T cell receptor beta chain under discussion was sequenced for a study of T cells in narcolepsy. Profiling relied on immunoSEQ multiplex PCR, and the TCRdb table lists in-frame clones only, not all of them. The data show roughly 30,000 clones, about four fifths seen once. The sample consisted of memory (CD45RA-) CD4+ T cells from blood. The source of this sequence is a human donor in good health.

The CDR3 here is CASSSTGQENTEAFF. The CDR3 nucleotides are TGTGCCAGCAGTTCAACGGGACAAGAGAACACTGAAGCTTTCTTT. The gene calls are TRBV6-5 and TRBJ1-1; D may be TRBD1 (6 bases). V shed 4 bases and J shed 1 base, with 13 bases lying between them. The CDR3 has 15 residues. The germline V gene encodes CDR1 MNHEY and CDR2 SVGAGI.